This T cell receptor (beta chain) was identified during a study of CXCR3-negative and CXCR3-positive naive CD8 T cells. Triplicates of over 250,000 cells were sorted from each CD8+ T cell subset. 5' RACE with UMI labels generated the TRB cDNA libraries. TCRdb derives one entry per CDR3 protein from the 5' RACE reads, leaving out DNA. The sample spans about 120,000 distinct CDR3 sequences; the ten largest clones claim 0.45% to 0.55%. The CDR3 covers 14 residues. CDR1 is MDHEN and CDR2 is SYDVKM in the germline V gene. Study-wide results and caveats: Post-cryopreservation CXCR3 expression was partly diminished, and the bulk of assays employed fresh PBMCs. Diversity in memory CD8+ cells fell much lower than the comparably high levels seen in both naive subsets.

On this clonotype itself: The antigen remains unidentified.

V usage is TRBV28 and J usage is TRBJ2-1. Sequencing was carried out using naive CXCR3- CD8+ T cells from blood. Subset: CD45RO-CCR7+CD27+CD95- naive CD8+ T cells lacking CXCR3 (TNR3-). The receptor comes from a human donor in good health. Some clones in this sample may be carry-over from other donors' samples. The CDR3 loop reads CASKGTENINEQFF.